The 19 T cell receptor beta chains in this list originate from one sample, sequenced in a study of CD8+ T cells in alopecia areata. RNA extraction and reverse transcription yielded cDNA as sequencing template. TCRdb's copy holds only in-frame clones and misses some; the assay was immunoSEQ multiplex PCR. Here the sample spans about 250,000 clones, approximately 61% being singletons. Sequenced here: CD4+ T cells sorted from blood, sampled at week 0. These receptors originate from a human donor with alopecia areata.

The V call is TRBV11-2, the J call TRBJ2-6; D unresolved. Germline CDR1 reads SGHAT; CDR2 reads FQNNGV. V was trimmed by 5 bases and J by 12 bases, leaving 14 bases between them. The CDR3 has 13 residues. CDR3 amino acids: CASSPNGLVVLTF. CDR3 nucleotide sequence: TGTGCCAGCAGCCCGAACGGTCTTGTCGTCCTGACTTTC.

The chain is built from TRBV10-1 and TRBJ2-3; D not resolved. The CDR3 extends over 12 amino acids. V gave up 4 bases and J gave up 3 bases, with 5 bases separating them. Germline CDR1 and CDR2: WNHNN and SYGVQD (reference sequence). CDR3 in DNA: TGCGCCAGCAGTGGGACGACAGATACGCAGTATTTT. Encoded protein: CASSGTTDTQYF.

The chain employs TRBV7-2 and TRBJ2-5, with 7 bases lining up with TRBD2. CDR3 length: 16 residues. V trimming: 1 base; J trimming: 2 bases; junction bases outside the gene matches: 7. CDR1 is SGHTA, CDR2 FQGNSA, per germline. Here the CDR3 DNA reads TGTGCCAGCAGCTTAGGCGGGGAGGGGCCGCAAGAGACCCAGTACTTC. Translating gives CASSLGGEGPQETQYF.

The rearrangement links TRBV30 to TRBJ2-7, with D possibly TRBD1 on 6 matching bases. CDR1 and CDR2 from the germline V gene are GTSNPN and SVGIG (reference sequence). This CDR3 has 13 amino acids. Trimming shortened V by 4 bases and J by 3 bases, and 13 bases separated the two germline ends. The CDR3 loop is CAWKGQTSYEQYF. The CDR3, as DNA: TGTGCCTGGAAAGGACAGACGAGCTACGAGCAGTACTTC. The full variable domain, in which reference TRBV30 and TRBJ2-7 provide the parts outside the CDR3, is SQTIHQWPATLVQPVGSPLSLECTVEGTSNPNLYWYRQAAGRGLQLLFYSVGIGQISSEVPQNLSASRPQDRQFILSSKKLLLSDSGFYLCAWKGQTSYEQYFGPGTRLTVT.

A word on this clone: Its ends do not fully match the called genes, so a read error is possible. The CDR3 spells CASSDSIRPLHF. The DNA of the CDR3 is TGTGCCAGCAGTGACTCGATTAGACCCCTCCACTTT. This chain links TRBV6-6 with TRBJ1-6, with D unresolved. The germline CDR1 and CDR2 sequences are MNHNY and SVGAGI (reference sequence). This CDR3 spans 12 amino acids.

V gene TRBV4-2 combines with J gene TRBJ2-5, with 8 bases fitting TRBD1. Germline-derived CDR1 and CDR2 are LGHNA and YNFKEQ. The CDR3 length is 17 residues. Trimming took 2 bases from V and 2 from J; bases not matched to a gene: 10. In nucleotides, the CDR3 is TGTGCCAGCAGCCAACTGGCCGGGACAGGAAGGCAAGAGACCCAGTACTTC. Translation gives CASSQLAGTGRQETQYF.

This clone was counted only a few times. The chain couples TRBV9 to TRBJ2-1; 7 nucleotides line up with TRBD2. The CDR3 runs to 15 residues. V gave up 7 bases and J gave up 4 bases; unmatched junction bases: 11. CDR1 and CDR2 (germline): SGDLS, YYNGEE. DNA of the CDR3: TGTGCCAGCGGCCGAGAGACAGCGGGGTACAATGAGCAGTTCTTC. This sequence encodes CASGRETAGYNEQFF.

This sequence joins TRBV29-1 and TRBJ1-2, with D uncertain. The CDR3 runs 11 residues. V was trimmed by 3 bases and J by 6 bases, leaving 8 bases between them. CDR1 and CDR2 (germline): SQVTM, ANQGSEA. The CDR3 sequence: CSVENFNGYTF. The DNA for the CDR3 is TGCAGCGTTGAGAACTTCAATGGCTACACCTTC. Full variable domain (rest looked up from reference TRBV29-1 and TRBJ1-2): SAVISQKPSRDICQRGTSLTIQCQVDSQVTMMFWYRQQPGQSLTLIATANQGSEATYESGFVIDKFPISRPNLTFSTLTVSNMSPEDSSIYLCSVENFNGYTFGSGTRLTVV.

The gene calls are TRBV18 and TRBJ2-3, with a weak D call TRBD1 (5 bases). Germline V gives CDR1 KGHSH, CDR2 LQKENI. CDR3 size: 12 residues. Trimming shortened V by 2 bases and J by 5 bases, and 5 bases separated the two germline ends. The CDR3 loop reads CASSPDRDTQYF. CDR3 DNA sequence: TGTGCCAGCTCACCAGACAGAGATACGCAGTATTTT.

The chain combines TRBV25-1 with TRBJ2-5; TRBD2 matches 8 bases. V lost 2 bases, J lost 4 bases, and 9 bases stayed unmatched. Per the germline V gene, CDR1 is MGHDK and CDR2 is SYGVNS. The CDR3 runs to 16 residues. Written as DNA, the CDR3 is TGTGCCAGCAGTGAAGGGTTAGCGGGGAAGGGAGAGACCCAGTACTTC. Translation gives CASSEGLAGKGETQYF.

The chain combines TRBV2 with TRBJ2-7; D is ambiguous. The CDR3 loop spans 12 amino acids. Per germline, CDR1 SNHLY and CDR2 FYNNEI. V lost 6 bases, J lost 7 bases, and 13 bases lay in between. DNA for the CDR3: TGTGCCAGCAGGAACCAGGCGTTTGAGCAGTACTTC. It codes for CASRNQAFEQYF.

The gene calls are TRBV6-1 and TRBJ1-1, with D perhaps matching TRBD1 (6 bases). Between the trimmed V and J ends, which lost 6 bases and 1 base, there was a span of 15 bases. CDR1 is MNHNS, CDR2 SASEGT, per germline. The CDR3 runs to 15 residues. The CDR3 sequence: CASRRTVWGNTEAFF. CDR3 sequence (DNA): TGTGCCAGCAGGAGGACAGTCTGGGGGAACACTGAAGCTTTCTTT.

This clone occurred a few times. V and J are TRBV20-1 and TRBJ2-5; D is undetermined. The germline CDR1 and CDR2 sequences are DFQATT and SNEGSKA (reference sequence). The V end lost 6 bases, the J end lost 5 bases, and 10 bases lay between the germline ends. This CDR3 has 11 amino acids. The CDR3 DNA follows: TGCAGTGCCAATAAGCAGGAGACCCAGTACTTC. Amino acid sequence: CSANKQETQYF.

This clone was observed a handful of times. The genes are TRBV7-2 and TRBJ1-2, with TRBD1 matching 7 bases. The CDR3 sequence is 16 residues long. Trimming took 1 base from V and 2 from J; bases not matched to a gene: 7. Germline loops: CDR1 SGHTA, CDR2 FQGNSA. CDR3 region: CASSLEPGQPNYGYTF. The CDR3 DNA reads TGTGCCAGCAGCTTAGAACCGGGACAGCCCAACTATGGCTACACCTTC.

This sequence joins TRBV30 and TRBJ1-6, with 7 positions matching TRBD1. The germline CDR1 and CDR2 sequences are GTSNPN and SVGIG (reference sequence). CDR3 length: 16 amino acids. The junction had 3 bases not matched to a gene; V was cut back by 1 base and J by 0 bases. CDR3 sequence reads: CAWSGDSSSYNSPLHF. For the CDR3, the DNA is TGTGCCTGGAGTGGGGACAGTAGCTCCTATAATTCACCCCTCCACTTT.

This chain connects TRBV5-4 to TRBJ1-5; tentative D call: TRBD1 (6 bases). There are 16 residues in the CDR3. V lost 0 bases and J 1 base, leaving 11 bases between the germline ends. Germline V lookup: CDR1 SGHNT, CDR2 YYREEE (reference sequence). CDR3 in amino acids: CASSLGGGQSNQPQHF. CDR3 DNA: TGTGCCAGCAGCTTGGGTGGGGGGCAGAGCAATCAGCCCCAGCATTTT.

This clone was counted a few times. The chain links TRBV5-1 to TRBJ2-5; 7 bases match TRBD2. Germline lookup yields CDR1 SGHRS and CDR2 YFSETQ. The V segment lost 3 bases and the J segment 3 bases; nucleotides outside the gene matches: 2. This CDR3 is built from 13 residues. The CDR3 reads CASSSSGKETQYF. CDR3 coding DNA: TGCGCCAGCAGCTCTAGCGGCAAAGAGACCCAGTACTTC.

The V call is TRBV5-4, the J call TRBJ2-2; no definite D call. Trimming took 1 base from V and 3 from J, leaving 10 bases between them. Germline CDR1 SGHNT, CDR2 YYREEE (reference sequence). The CDR3 is 15 residues long. The CDR3, as DNA: TGTGCCAGCAGCTTGTCTACGGGTTACACCGGGGAGCTGTTTTTT. Encoded protein: CASSLSTGYTGELFF.

The V gene is TRBV27, the J gene TRBJ1-6, with a tentative D call TRBD1 (5 bases). Germline CDR1 reads MNHEY; CDR2 reads SMNVEV (reference sequence). The V end was cut by 6 bases, the J end by 7 bases, with 13 bases between. The CDR3 has 14 residues. The CDR3 reads CASSIGTANSPLHF. CDR3 sequence (DNA): TGTGCCAGCAGCATAGGGACTGCAAATTCACCCCTCCACTTT.